This TCR beta chain was sequenced for a study of cytomegalovirus exposure and HLA in healthy donors. Findings and caveats of the study: Diagnosis of cytomegalovirus status made by the classifier reportedly showed high specificity and sensitivity. Through in vitro validation, three CMV-associated chains were shown to be specific for CMV antigens. Altogether, 150 to 200 TCR beta chains were recorded as cytomegalovirus-associated.

V lost 5 bases, J lost 8 bases, and 7 bases stayed unmatched. CDR3 size: 15 residues. Germline CDR1 reads SGHTA; CDR2 reads FQGTGA. Regarding this clone: The antigen is unknown.

PCR was performed using 60 Vbeta and 13 Jbeta primers. Method: immunoSEQ multiplex PCR; TCRdb's copy keeps in-frame clones and lacks some. The top ten clones hold under 5.5% of a sample with under 100,000 clones, approximately 81% of them seen once. The sample comprised PBMCs. The J gene is TRBJ2-1, the V gene TRBV7-3; TRBD2 matches 12 bases. The TCR sequence derives from a woman aged 70 to 79 in good health and CMV-seropositive. The CDR3 here is CASSLRLAGVHEQFF. CDR3 in DNA: TGTGCCAGCAGCCTTAGACTAGCGGGAGTCCATGAGCAGTTCTTC.